The 22 T cell receptor beta chains below were found in one sample sequenced in a study of T cells in Graves' hyperthyroidism and ophthalmopathy. TCR beta CDR3 region amplification was performed from RNA transcripts. A set of HTBI primers served as the primers for a first-round RT-PCR of the TCR CDR3. TCRdb fed the multiplex PCR reads into MiXCR, producing one record per CDR3 protein. The sample contains about 710,000 distinct CDR3 sequences, about a sixth of which appear only once. Sequenced material: blood. The receptors here all came from a man between 18 and 35 years old with Graves' hyperthyroidism.

The table lists this clonotype with many counts. The chain links TRBV7-9 to TRBJ2-1; 7 bases are a match to TRBD1. This CDR3 is 16 amino acids long. J was trimmed by 5 bases and V by 4 bases; bases with no gene match: 11. CDR1 is SEHNR, CDR2 FQNEAQ, per germline (reference sequence). CDR3 bases: TGTGCCAGCAGCTCCCCCCTCCGGGGACAGCACAATGAGCAGTTCTTC. Translating it yields CASSSPLRGQHNEQFF.

This clonotype was seen at least ten times. The CDR3 loop is CASSSGRPALGELFF. For the CDR3, the DNA is TGTGCCAGCAGCTCCGGACGGCCGGCTTTAGGGGAGCTGTTTTTT. V and J are TRBV7-9 and TRBJ2-2; D is unresolved. CDR3 length: 15 amino acids. Trimming removed 4 bases at V and 8 bases at J, with 17 bases between. Germline CDR1 SEHNR, CDR2 FQNEAQ (reference sequence).

The genes are TRBV6-1 and TRBJ1-5; D is ambiguous. The V and J ends lost 7 bases and 6 bases respectively, with 13 bases between them. The CDR3 sequence is 13 residues long. Germline CDR1 reads MNHNS; CDR2 reads SASEGT. CDR3 residues: CASTGQVPQPQHF. The CDR3 DNA reads TGTGCCAGCACCGGCCAGGTCCCTCAGCCCCAGCATTTT.

There are many counts of this clonotype. The gene calls are TRBV2 and TRBJ1-1; D gene ambiguous. V shed 4 bases and J shed 5 bases, with 8 bases lying between them. Germline assignment: CDR1 SNHLY and CDR2 FYNNEI. This CDR3 has 12 amino acids. The CDR3 DNA reads TGTGCCAGCAGTGCTTCGGGGACTGAAGCTTTCTTT. The encoded protein is CASSASGTEAFF.

This clonotype was recorded at least ten times. The J gene is TRBJ2-7, the V gene TRBV6-2 or TRBV6-3, with 9 positions matching TRBD1. V was clipped by 5 bases and J by 1 base; unmatched bases: 9. The germline CDR1 and CDR2 sequences are MNHEY and SVGEGT. The CDR3 is 16 amino acids. CDR3 coding DNA: TGTGCCAGCAGTCCCAGGACAGGGGCAACATCCTACGAGCAGTACTTC. This translates into CASSPRTGATSYEQYF.

Many counts were recorded for this clonotype. The V gene is TRBV5-1, the J gene TRBJ2-2; D is perhaps TRBD2 (6 bases). CDR1 and CDR2 from the germline V gene are SGHRS and YFSETQ. V dropped 3 bases and J dropped 4 bases, with 10 bases sitting between them. The CDR3 extends over 14 amino acids. Here the CDR3 reads CASSWGDFTGELFF. The CDR3 nucleotides are TGCGCCAGCAGCTGGGGGGACTTCACCGGGGAGCTGTTTTTT.

This CDR3 reads CASSAFGWNEQFF. CDR3 sequence (DNA): TGTGCCAGCAGCGCATTCGGTTGGAATGAGCAGTTCTTC. The V gene is TRBV9, the J gene TRBJ2-1; D not certain. Germline CDR1 SGDLS, CDR2 YYNGEE. The germline V and J ends were trimmed by 3 bases and 7 bases, with 11 bases remaining between them. The CDR3 consists of 13 residues.

This clonotype was detected ten times or more. The junction shows a germline mismatch at one end, possibly a read error. This rearrangement joins TRBV9 to TRBJ2-7, with D possibly called TRBD1 or TRBD2 (5 bases each). CDR1 SGDLS and CDR2 YYNGEE come from the germline V gene. This CDR3 is 11 amino acids long. The CDR3 here is CASSAGDEQYF. Here the CDR3 DNA reads TGTGCCAGCAGTGCCGGGGACGAACAGTACTTC.

This clonotype was counted at least ten times. V and J are TRBV9 and TRBJ2-7; 11 bases line up with TRBD2. The CDR3 consists of 15 residues. Germline CDR1 reads SGDLS; CDR2 reads YYNGEE. Trimming removed 4 bases from V and 0 bases from J; junction bases left unmatched: 3. CDR3 region: CASSTTSGSSYEQYF. DNA of the CDR3: TGTGCCAGCAGCACAACTAGCGGGAGCTCCTACGAGCAGTACTTC.

This clonotype occurred a few times. The V gene is TRBV10-3, the J gene TRBJ2-6, with D perhaps being TRBD1 or TRBD2 (5 bases each). V dropped 0 bases and J dropped 4 bases, with 13 bases sitting between them. CDR3 length: 17 amino acids. CDR1 and CDR2 (germline): ENHRY, SYGVKD. CDR3 DNA sequence: TGTGCCATCAGTGAGTCGGGGGTTCGGGAAGGGGCCAACGTCCTGACTTTC. Translation gives CAISESGVREGANVLTF.

The V and J genes are TRBV18 and TRBJ2-2; 7 bases are shared with TRBD1. This CDR3 has 16 residues. Trimming at V came to 5 bases and at J to 1 base, leaving 7 bases not matched to a gene. The V gene's germline CDR1 is KGHSH and CDR2 LQKENI. The CDR3 DNA sequence: TGTGCCAGCTCAGACAAGCGGACAGGGAACACCGGGGAGCTGTTTTTT. Residues: CASSDKRTGNTGELFF.

The gene calls are TRBV11-2 and TRBJ1-1; no reliable D call. Germline V gene sequence: CDR1 SGHAT, CDR2 FQNNGV. Trimming took off 2 bases at V and 0 bases at J, with 10 bases between the two ends. This CDR3 is built from 15 residues. The CDR3 loop is CASSLTRPMNTEAFF. The CDR3 DNA reads TGTGCCAGCAGCTTAACAAGGCCCATGAACACTGAAGCTTTCTTT.

This clonotype was picked up a small number of times. In DNA form, the CDR3 reads TGTGCCAGCAGCTCGATCGCCTACAATGAGCAGTTCTTC. Translation: CASSSIAYNEQFF. This chain joins TRBV9 and TRBJ2-1; D is ambiguous. Germline CDR1 SGDLS, CDR2 YYNGEE. V gave up 4 bases and J gave up 2 bases, with 7 bases separating them. CDR3 length: 13 residues. The full variable domain, in which reference TRBV9 and TRBJ2-1 provide the parts outside the CDR3, is DSGVTQTPKHLITATGQRVTLRCSPRSGDLSVYWYQQSLDQGLQFLIQYYNGEERAKGNILERFSAQQFPDLHSELNLSSLELGDSALYFCASSSIAYNEQFFGPGTRLTVL.

A few counts support this clonotype. V and J are TRBV5-4 and TRBJ2-1; D may be TRBD1 (7 bases). The germline V gene has CDR1 SGHNT and CDR2 YYREEE (reference sequence). Trimming cost V 5 bases and J 0 bases, with 15 bases left between them. The CDR3 spans 16 residues. The CDR3 nucleotides read TGTGCCAGCAGACGACAGGGACTGGCCTCCTACAATGAGCAGTTCTTC. Translated, it gives CASRRQGLASYNEQFF. Drawing the rest from reference TRBV5-4 and TRBJ2-1, the complete variable domain is ETGVTQSPTHLIKTRGQQVTLRCSSQSGHNTVSWYQQALGQGPQFIFQYYREEENGRGNFPPRFSGLQFPNYSSELNVNALELDDSALYLCASRRQGLASYNEQFFGPGTRLTVL.

This rearrangement joins TRBV28 to TRBJ2-5; tentative D call: TRBD2 (6 bases). This CDR3 contains 13 residues. Per the germline V gene, CDR1 is MDHEN and CDR2 is SYDVKM. Trimming stripped 5 bases from V and 7 bases from J, with 14 bases between. In nucleotides, the CDR3 is TGTGCCAGCAGTGGAAGCGGGCCGGGGACCCAGTACTTC. It encodes CASSGSGPGTQYF.

This clonotype was recorded many times. This chain connects TRBV20-1 to TRBJ2-5; 9 bases are a match to TRBD2. Germline CDR1 is DFQATT and CDR2 is SNEGSKA (reference sequence). The CDR3 contains 14 residues. V gave up 7 bases and J gave up 4 bases; unmatched junction bases: 10. DNA of the CDR3: TGCAGTGTTATAGCGGGAGCGGGGCGAGAGACCCAGTACTTC. Protein product: CSVIAGAGRETQYF.

In this sample, this clonotype turned up many times. The CDR3 region has the DNA TGTGCCAGCAGAGGATACAGGGGAACCTACGAGCAGTACTTC. The encoded protein is CASRGYRGTYEQYF. The chain uses TRBV28 and TRBJ2-7, with 7 bases matching TRBD1. The V gene end was trimmed by 6 bases and the J gene end by 2 bases; junction bases not matched to a gene: 7. CDR1 and CDR2 (germline): MDHEN, SYDVKM. This CDR3 region has 14 residues.

This clonotype was seen only a few times. The chain has TRBV20-1 and TRBJ2-2, with D perhaps TRBD1 (5 bases). CDR3 length equals 15 residues. Germline V gene lookup returns CDR1 DFQATT and CDR2 SNEGSKA (reference sequence). Trimming took 2 bases from V and 0 from J, leaving 10 bases between them. This CDR3 reads CSARPGNANTGELFF. As DNA, the CDR3 is TGCAGTGCTAGACCAGGGAACGCGAACACCGGGGAGCTGTTTTTT.

This clonotype was recorded many times. The rearrangement links TRBV12-3 or TRBV12-4 to TRBJ2-3; 7 bases line up with TRBD1. V was pared by 5 bases and J by 3 bases, with 11 bases of the junction left unmatched. The length of the CDR3 is 16 residues. The CDR3 sequence: CASSPETGVRTDTQYF. In DNA form, the CDR3 reads TGTGCCAGCAGTCCAGAAACAGGGGTGAGGACAGATACGCAGTATTTT.

This clonotype was seen at least ten times. This rearrangement joins TRBV30 to TRBJ1-4; D is uncertain. This CDR3 region has 13 residues. Looked up from germline, CDR1 is GTSNPN and CDR2 is SVGIG (reference sequence). The V gene lost 0 bases and the J gene lost 7 bases, with 9 bases spanning the gap. The CDR3 reads CAWSVLGGEKLFF. The CDR3 DNA is TGTGCCTGGAGTGTGTTGGGCGGTGAAAAACTGTTTTTT.

This clonotype was counted a few times. This chain connects TRBV4-3 to TRBJ2-3; D unclear. CDR3 length: 13 residues. The germline V gene encodes CDR1 LGHNA and CDR2 YSLEER. Trimming left V 0 bases short and J 7 bases short, with 8 bases between. The CDR3 reads CASSQDVGNTQYF. In nucleotides, the CDR3 is TGCGCCAGCAGCCAAGATGTCGGCAATACGCAGTATTTT.

This clonotype showed up many times. The V gene is TRBV7-3, the J gene TRBJ2-4; D call uncertain. In germline, CDR1 is SGHTA, CDR2 FQGTGA. V was pared by 5 bases and J by 6 bases, with 14 bases between. This CDR3 has 14 residues. CDR3 bases: TGTGCCAGCAGCATCAGGTTCTGGGGAAACATTCAGTACTTC. Protein product: CASSIRFWGNIQYF.